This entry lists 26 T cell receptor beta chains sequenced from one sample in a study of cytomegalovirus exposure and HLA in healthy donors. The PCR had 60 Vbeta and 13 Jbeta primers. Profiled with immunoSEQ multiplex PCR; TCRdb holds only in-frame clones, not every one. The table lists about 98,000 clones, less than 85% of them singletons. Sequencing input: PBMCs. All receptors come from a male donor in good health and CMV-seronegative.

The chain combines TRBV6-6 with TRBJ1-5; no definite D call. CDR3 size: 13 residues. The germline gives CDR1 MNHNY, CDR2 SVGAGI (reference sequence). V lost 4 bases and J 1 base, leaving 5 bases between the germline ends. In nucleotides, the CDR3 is TGTGCCAGCAGTTCGGGAAGCAATCAGCCCCAGCATTTT. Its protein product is CASSSGSNQPQHF.

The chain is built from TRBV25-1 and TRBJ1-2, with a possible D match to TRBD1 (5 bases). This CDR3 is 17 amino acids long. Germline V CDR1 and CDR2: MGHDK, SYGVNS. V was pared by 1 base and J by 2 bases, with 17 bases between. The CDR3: CASSESSRAGLNYGYTF. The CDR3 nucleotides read TGTGCCAGCAGTGAATCCTCAAGGGCAGGGCTCAACTATGGCTACACCTTC.

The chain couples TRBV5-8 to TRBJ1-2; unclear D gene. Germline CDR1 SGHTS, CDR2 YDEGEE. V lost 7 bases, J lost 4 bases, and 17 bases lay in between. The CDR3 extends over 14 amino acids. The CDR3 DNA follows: TGTGCCAGCTCTCCTAGGTGGCCGACCTATGGCTACACCTTC. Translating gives CASSPRWPTYGYTF.

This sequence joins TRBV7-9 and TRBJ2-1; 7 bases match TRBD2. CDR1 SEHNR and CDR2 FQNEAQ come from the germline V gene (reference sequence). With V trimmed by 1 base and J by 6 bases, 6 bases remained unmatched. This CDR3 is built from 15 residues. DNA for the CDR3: TGTGCCAGCAGCTTAGAGGGCGGGAGTGTCAATGAGCAGTTCTTC. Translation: CASSLEGGSVNEQFF. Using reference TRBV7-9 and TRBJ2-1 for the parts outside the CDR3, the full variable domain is DTGVSQNPRHKITKRGQNVTFRCDPISEHNRLYWYRQTLGQGPEFLTYFQNEAQLEKSRLLSDRFSAERPKGSFSTLEIQRTEQGDSAMYLCASSLEGGSVNEQFFGPGTRLTVL.

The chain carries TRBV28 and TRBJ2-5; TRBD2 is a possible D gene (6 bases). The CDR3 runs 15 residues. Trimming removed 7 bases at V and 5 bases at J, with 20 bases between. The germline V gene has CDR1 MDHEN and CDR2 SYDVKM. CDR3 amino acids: CASTYGTEGWETQYF. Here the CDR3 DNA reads TGTGCCAGCACCTACGGGACTGAGGGATGGGAGACCCAGTACTTC. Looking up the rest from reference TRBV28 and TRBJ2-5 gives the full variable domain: DVKVTQSSRYLVKRTGEKVFLECVQDMDHENMFWYRQDPGLGLRLIYFSYDVKMKEKGDIPEGYSVSREKKERFSLILESASTNQTSMYLCASTYGTEGWETQYFGPGTRLLVL.

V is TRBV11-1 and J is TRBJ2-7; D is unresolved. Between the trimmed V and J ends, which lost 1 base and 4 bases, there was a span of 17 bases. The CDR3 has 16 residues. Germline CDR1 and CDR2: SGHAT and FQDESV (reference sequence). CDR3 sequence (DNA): TGTGCCAGCAGCTTAGGGGCAGACCCTAACACTTACGAGCAGTACTTC. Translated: CASSLGADPNTYEQYF.

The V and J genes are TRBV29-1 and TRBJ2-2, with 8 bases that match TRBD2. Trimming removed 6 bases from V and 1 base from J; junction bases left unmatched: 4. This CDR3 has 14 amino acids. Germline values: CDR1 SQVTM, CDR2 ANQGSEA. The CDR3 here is CSVVTSENTGELFF. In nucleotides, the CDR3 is TGCAGCGTCGTGACTAGCGAGAACACCGGGGAGCTGTTTTTT.

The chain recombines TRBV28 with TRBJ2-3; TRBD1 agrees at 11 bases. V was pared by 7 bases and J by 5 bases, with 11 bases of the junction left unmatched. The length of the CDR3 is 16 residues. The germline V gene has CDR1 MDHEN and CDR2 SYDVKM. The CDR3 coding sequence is TGTGCCAGCATGGGGACAGGGGGAATTTTTAGAGATACGCAGTATTTT. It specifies CASMGTGGIFRDTQYF.

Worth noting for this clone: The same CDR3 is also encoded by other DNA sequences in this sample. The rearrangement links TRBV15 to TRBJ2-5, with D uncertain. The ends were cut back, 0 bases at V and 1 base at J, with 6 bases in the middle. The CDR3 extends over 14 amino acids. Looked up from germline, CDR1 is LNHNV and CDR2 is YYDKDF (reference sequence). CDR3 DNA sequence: TGTGCCACCAGCAGAGATCCCAGCCAAGAGACCCAGTACTTC. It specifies CATSRDPSQETQYF.

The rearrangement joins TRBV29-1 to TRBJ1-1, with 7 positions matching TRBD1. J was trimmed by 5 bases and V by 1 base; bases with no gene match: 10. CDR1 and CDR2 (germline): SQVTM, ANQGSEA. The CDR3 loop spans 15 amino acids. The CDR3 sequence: CSVEGGAGGRTEAFF. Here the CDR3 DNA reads TGCAGCGTTGAAGGAGGAGCAGGGGGAAGGACTGAAGCTTTCTTT.

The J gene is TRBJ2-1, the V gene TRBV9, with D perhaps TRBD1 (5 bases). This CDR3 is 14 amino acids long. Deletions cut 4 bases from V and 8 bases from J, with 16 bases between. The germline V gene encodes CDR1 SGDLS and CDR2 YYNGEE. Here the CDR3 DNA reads TGTGCCAGCAGCCCCCAACCAGGGTCATATGAGCAGTTCTTC. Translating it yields CASSPQPGSYEQFF.

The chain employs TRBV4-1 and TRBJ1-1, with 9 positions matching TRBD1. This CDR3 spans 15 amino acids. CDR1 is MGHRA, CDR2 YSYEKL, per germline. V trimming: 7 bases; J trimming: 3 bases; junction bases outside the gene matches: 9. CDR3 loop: CASNHPGQGHTEAFF. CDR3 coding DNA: TGCGCCAGCAACCATCCCGGACAGGGGCACACTGAAGCTTTCTTT.

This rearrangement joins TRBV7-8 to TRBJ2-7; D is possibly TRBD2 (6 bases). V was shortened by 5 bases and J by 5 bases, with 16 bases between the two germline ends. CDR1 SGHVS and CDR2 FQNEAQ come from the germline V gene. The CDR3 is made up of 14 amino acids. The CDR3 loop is CASSLIRGIDEQYF. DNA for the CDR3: TGTGCCAGCAGCCTGATACGGGGGATCGACGAGCAGTACTTC.

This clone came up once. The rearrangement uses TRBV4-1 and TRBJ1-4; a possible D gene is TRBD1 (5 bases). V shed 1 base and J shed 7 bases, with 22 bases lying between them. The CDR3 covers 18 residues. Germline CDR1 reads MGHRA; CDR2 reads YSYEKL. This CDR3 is CASSQGGTGLRVREKLFF. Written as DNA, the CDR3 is TGCGCCAGCAGCCAAGGGGGTACAGGTTTAAGGGTTCGTGAAAAACTGTTTTTT.

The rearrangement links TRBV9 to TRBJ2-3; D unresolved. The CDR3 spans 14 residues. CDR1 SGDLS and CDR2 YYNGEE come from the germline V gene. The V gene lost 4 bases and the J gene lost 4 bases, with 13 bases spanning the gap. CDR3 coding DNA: TGTGCCAGCAGCCCCCCCCAGAGCGCAGATACGCAGTATTTT. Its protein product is CASSPPQSADTQYF. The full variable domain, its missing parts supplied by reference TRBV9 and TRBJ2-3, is DSGVTQTPKHLITATGQRVTLRCSPRSGDLSVYWYQQSLDQGLQFLIQYYNGEERAKGNILERFSAQQFPDLHSELNLSSLELGDSALYFCASSPPQSADTQYFGPGTRLTVL.

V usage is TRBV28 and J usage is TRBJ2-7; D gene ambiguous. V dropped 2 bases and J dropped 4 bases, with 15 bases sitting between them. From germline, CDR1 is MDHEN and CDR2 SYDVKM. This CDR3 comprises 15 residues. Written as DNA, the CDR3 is TGTGCCAGCAGTTTACCGACATTGGTGGTTTACGAGCAGTACTTC. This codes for CASSLPTLVVYEQYF.

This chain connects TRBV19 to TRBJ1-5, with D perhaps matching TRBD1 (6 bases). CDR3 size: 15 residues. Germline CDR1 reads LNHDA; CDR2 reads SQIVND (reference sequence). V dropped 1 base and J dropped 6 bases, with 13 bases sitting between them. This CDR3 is CASSIVGAGSQPQHF. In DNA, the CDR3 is TGTGCCAGTAGTATAGTGGGGGCAGGGAGTCAGCCCCAGCATTTT.

CDR3: CASSQDLGQVFSGNTIYF. The CDR3 DNA follows: TGCGCCAGCAGCCAAGATCTCGGACAGGTTTTCTCTGGAAACACCATATATTTT. The V call is TRBV4-1, the J call TRBJ1-3; 7 bases fit TRBD1. The CDR3 length is 18 residues. Germline V gene lookup returns CDR1 MGHRA and CDR2 YSYEKL. The junction had 8 bases not matched to a gene; V was cut back by 0 bases and J by 0 bases.

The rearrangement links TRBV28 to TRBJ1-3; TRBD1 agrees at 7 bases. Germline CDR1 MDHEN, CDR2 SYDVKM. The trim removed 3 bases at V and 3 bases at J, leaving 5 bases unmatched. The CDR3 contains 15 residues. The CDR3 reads CASSLGGQIGNTIYF. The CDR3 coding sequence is TGTGCCAGCAGTTTGGGGGGACAGATTGGAAACACCATATATTTT.

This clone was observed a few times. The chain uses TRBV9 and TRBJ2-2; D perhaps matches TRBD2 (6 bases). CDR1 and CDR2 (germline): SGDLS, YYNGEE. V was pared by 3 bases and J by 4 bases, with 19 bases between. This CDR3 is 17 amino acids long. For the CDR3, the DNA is TGTGCCAGCAGCGAGAACCGGGACTCAAGTGGCACCGGGGAGCTGTTTTTT. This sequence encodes CASSENRDSSGTGELFF.

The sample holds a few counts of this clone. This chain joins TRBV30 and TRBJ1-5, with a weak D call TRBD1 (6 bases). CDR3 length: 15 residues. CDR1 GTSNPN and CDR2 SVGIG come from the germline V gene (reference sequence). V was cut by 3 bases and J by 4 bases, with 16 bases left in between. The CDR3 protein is CAWRGDGQINQPQHF. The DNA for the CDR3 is TGTGCCTGGAGGGGAGACGGACAGATTAATCAGCCCCAGCATTTT.

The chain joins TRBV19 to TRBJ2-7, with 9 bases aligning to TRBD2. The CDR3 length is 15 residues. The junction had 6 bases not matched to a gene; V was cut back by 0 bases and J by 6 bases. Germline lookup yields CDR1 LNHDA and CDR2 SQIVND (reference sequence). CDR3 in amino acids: CASSIDAGGHGEQYF. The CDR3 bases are TGTGCCAGTAGTATAGACGCGGGAGGGCACGGCGAGCAGTACTTC.

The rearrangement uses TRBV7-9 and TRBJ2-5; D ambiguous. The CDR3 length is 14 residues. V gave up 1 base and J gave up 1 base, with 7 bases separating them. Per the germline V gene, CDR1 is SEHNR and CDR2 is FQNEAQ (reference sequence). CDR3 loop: CASSLGTVQETQYF. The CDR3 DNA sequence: TGTGCCAGCAGCTTAGGTACAGTCCAAGAGACCCAGTACTTC. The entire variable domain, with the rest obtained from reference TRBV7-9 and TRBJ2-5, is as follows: DTGVSQNPRHKITKRGQNVTFRCDPISEHNRLYWYRQTLGQGPEFLTYFQNEAQLEKSRLLSDRFSAERPKGSFSTLEIQRTEQGDSAMYLCASSLGTVQETQYFGPGTRLLVL.

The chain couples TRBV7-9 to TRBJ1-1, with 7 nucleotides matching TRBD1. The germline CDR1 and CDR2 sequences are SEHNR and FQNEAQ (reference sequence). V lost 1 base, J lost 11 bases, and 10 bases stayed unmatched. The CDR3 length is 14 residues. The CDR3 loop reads CASSLVNRGTWAFF. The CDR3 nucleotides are TGTGCCAGCAGCTTAGTTAACAGGGGAACGTGGGCTTTCTTT.

CDR3 region: CASSLTGGHNTEAFF. CDR3 DNA: TGCGCCAGCAGCCTTACAGGGGGCCATAACACTGAAGCTTTCTTT. The chain joins TRBV5-1 to TRBJ1-1; 9 nucleotides line up with TRBD1. Germline CDR1 is SGHRS and CDR2 is YFSETQ. The CDR3 runs 15 residues. After removal of 4 bases from V and 2 bases from J, the junction contained 6 bases not matched to a gene.

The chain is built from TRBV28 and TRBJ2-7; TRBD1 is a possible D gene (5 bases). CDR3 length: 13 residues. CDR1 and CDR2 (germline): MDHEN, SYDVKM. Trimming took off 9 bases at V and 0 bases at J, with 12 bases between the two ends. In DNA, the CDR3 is TGTGCCAGTAAGGGGTTTGGCTCCTACGAGCAGTACTTC. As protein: CASKGFGSYEQYF.